This T cell receptor beta chain was obtained from a study of vaccination and CD4 T cells after COVID-19. Study overall: Three convalescent patients were sampled post-vaccination (at day 14 and at days 161 to 241).

A remark on this clonotype: What it recognizes is unknown. Sequence at one end of the junction differs from germline and may be a read error.

Time point noted: late sampling 161 to 241 days after vaccination in a few convalescent patients. This sample's treatment: 10-day PBMC culture with coronavirus spike peptide pools or control peptides (ViraFEST assay). The Oncomine TCR Beta short-read assay was what sequenced the DNA obtained from cultured CD4+ T cells. One entry per CDR3 protein results from TCRdb running MiXCR on the PCR reads. Of about 15,000 distinct CDR3 sequences in the sample, roughly 50% were seen once. Sequences were derived from CD4+ T cells from blood, cultured in vitro, sampled about 7 months after SARS-CoV-2 vaccination. This TCR was recovered from a human donor who had recovered from COVID-19.

The CDR3 DNA sequence: TGTGCCGGCAGCTATCGACAGGGGATACTCTCCTACGAGCAGTACTTC. It is translated as CAGSYRQGILSYEQYF. The chain combines TRBV6-5 with TRBJ2-7, with 8 bases fitting TRBD1. Per germline, CDR1 MNHEY and CDR2 SVGAGI. The CDR3 covers 16 residues.